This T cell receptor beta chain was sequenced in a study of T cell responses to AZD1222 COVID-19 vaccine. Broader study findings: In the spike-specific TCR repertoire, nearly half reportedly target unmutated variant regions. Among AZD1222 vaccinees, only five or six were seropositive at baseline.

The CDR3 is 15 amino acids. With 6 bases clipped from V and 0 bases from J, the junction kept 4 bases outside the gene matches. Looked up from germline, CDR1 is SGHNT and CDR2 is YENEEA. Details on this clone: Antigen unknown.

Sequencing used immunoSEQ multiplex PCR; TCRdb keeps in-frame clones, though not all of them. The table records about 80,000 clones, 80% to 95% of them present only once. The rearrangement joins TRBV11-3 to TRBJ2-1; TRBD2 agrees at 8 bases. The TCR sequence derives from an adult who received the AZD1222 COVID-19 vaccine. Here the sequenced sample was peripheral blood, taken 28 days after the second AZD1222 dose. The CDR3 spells CASSPTSVSYNEQFF. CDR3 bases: TGTGCCAGCAGTCCGACTAGCGTCTCCTACAATGAGCAGTTCTTC.